This T cell receptor (beta chain) stems from a study of blood T cell repertoires in COVID-19 (TCRdb year 2020). In the study overall: The collaborator samples originated in the United States, Italy and Spain and spanned the acute and convalescent phases of COVID-19. The prospective study material was composed of cDNA or gDNA derived from T cells, B-cell-depleted T cells, or PBMCs. The dataset comprised deeply sampled blood TCRbeta repertoires from subjects exposed to, actively infected with, or recovered from COVID-19. A freely available public database, intended as a resource for researchers studying the immune response to SARS-CoV-2, is where the repertoires were released. Samples came from the ongoing ImmuneRACE study (first 160 participants) plus 1,254 subjects from 6 global collaborators. The sample metadata nearly always contained a de-identified subject ID, COVID-19 status, age in years and sex. HLA class I and class II types, where available, came from metadata supplied by the sample provider rather than from assay-based typing. Paper-wide results and their limitations: Clinical and demographic metadata were provided uncurated, with the amount varying by source and participant.

One collaborating source in Seattle enrolled patients during active infection and followed them longitudinally through the course of disease. Each collaborating institution followed its own protocols to collect whole blood in K2EDTA tubes. For TCRbeta analysis, collaborators shipped samples as frozen whole blood, isolated PBMCs, or DNA extracted from either of those sample types. Comment on this clone: Its target antigen remains unknown. Nothing much larger sits one base from this clone, and base qualities are not available.

The CDR3 holds 22 amino acids from the cysteine to the phenylalanine. Here the CDR3 DNA is all that survives: 66 bases in frame from base 1. TCRbeta CDR3 regions were amplified from genomic DNA by means of the immunoSEQ Assay, a bias-controlled multiplex PCR. The paper's data handling went like this. The number of nucleated cells in each sample was estimated by amplification of reference gene primers within the assay. Sequence reads were collapsed and filtered to measure the absolute abundance of every unique TCRbeta CDR3 rearrangement. For each sample, productive Simpson clonality was calculated by taking the square root of Simpson's diversity index across productive rearrangements. What TCRdb holds here is the immuneACCESS table cut down to in-frame rearrangements. Part of the clones is not present; checked against another copy, under half of the missing clones reflect an unresolved V gene, and the others are unexplained. V, J and clone size were drawn from that table, and D and trimming were deduced from the DNA. The table for this sample lists more than 300,000 clones; about 87% of them were counted only once. The ten largest clones take up 1.5% to 2% of the sample.

Source material: peripheral blood. The V gene is TRBV21-1 and the J gene is TRBJ1-3; TRBD1, the table's D call, was not compared with the DNA. TRBV21-1 is termed a pseudogene. The receptor was isolated from a woman in her 30s with COVID-19, enrolled during active disease. The DNA reads as follows: TGTGCCAGCACGAATACACGCCGGCCGGGACAGTCAGTTGCAAACTCTGGAAACACCATATATTTT. This codes for CASTNTRRPGQSVANSGNTIYF.